A selection of T cell receptor beta chains follows, all from one sample in a study of HIV-infected children after antiretroviral therapy interruption. From the 3' RACE reads, TCRdb called clonotypes with MiXCR, one entry per CDR3 protein. The sample holds approximately 96,000 distinct CDR3 sequences; roughly 6.4% are singletons and the top ten take approximately 1.2%. The sample was CD45RA+ CD4+ T cells from PBMCs, pooled from several time points, taken from a donor given antiretroviral therapy, either interrupted or continuous. All receptors come from a pool of human donors with HIV. The CDR3 runs from the conserved cysteine through the conserved F or W. A D gene is named only where the DNA matches it firmly. Clone size, where shown, is once, few, many, or a class for clones that have expanded.

D,size,V,J,DNA,CDR3
.,.,TRBV12-3/TRBV12-4,TRBJ1-1,TGTGCCAGCAGTTCAACAAGGGACCGAGCTTTCTTT,CASSSTRDRAFF
.,many,TRBV7-8,TRBJ2-3,TGTGCCAGCAGAACTACAGGGGCTAGCGTAAAACCTAACACAGATACGCAGTATTTT,CASRTTGASVKPNTDTQYF
TRBD2,many,TRBV5-4,TRBJ2-5,TGTGCCAGCAGCGTCACTAGCGGGGGGCCTCAAGAGACCCAGTACTTC,CASSVTSGGPQETQYF
TRBD2,many,TRBV5-1,TRBJ2-1,TGCGCCAGCAGCCTAGGGACTAGCGGGGGCTTACGGAATGAGCAGTTCTTC,CASSLGTSGGLRNEQFF
.,many,TRBV3-1,TRBJ2-3,TGTGCCAGCAGCCAAGTCTGGGCAGTTGCAGATACGCAGTATTTT,CASSQVWAVADTQYF
.,many,TRBV6-2/TRBV6-3,TRBJ1-6,TGTGCCAGCAGTTTGACCTCCGATTCACCCCTCCACTTT,CASSLTSDSPLHF
TRBD2,.,TRBV7-2,TRBJ2-1,TGTGCCAGCAGTCGTTTCGCGGTCCAAGCGGGAGCCTCATACAATGAGCAGTTCTTC,CASSRFAVQAGASYNEQFF
.,.,TRBV10-1,TRBJ2-4,TGCGCCAGCATGCGGGTCCCCAGTGACTTC,CASMRVPSDF
TRBD1,many,TRBV10-3,TRBJ1-2,TGTGCCATCAGTGAGTCGGGACAGACTAACTATGGCTACACCTTC,CAISESGQTNYGYTF
.,few,TRBV5-1,TRBJ2-7,TGCGCCAGCAGCCCCTCTGGGGGGGCTACAACCTACGAGCAGTACTTC,CASSPSGGATTYEQYF
TRBD1,many,TRBV4-1,TRBJ2-5,TGCGCCAGCAGCCTACAGGGGGAGACCCAGTACTTC,CASSLQGETQYF
.,many,TRBV5-6,TRBJ2-1,TGTGCCAGCAGCTTGTGGGCGGATCAATACAATGAGCAGTTCTTC,CASSLWADQYNEQFF
.,many,TRBV14,TRBJ2-5,TGTGCCAGCAGCCAAGATCTTGGGGAGACCCAGTACTTC,CASSQDLGETQYF
.,.,TRBV5-1,TRBJ1-1,TGCGCCAGCAGCTCCCTGGGAGGGTGGACTGAAGCTTTCTTT,CASSSLGGWTEAFF
.,.,TRBV5-4,TRBJ1-6,TGTGCCAGCACGGGTCCCTCCTATAATTCACCCCTCCACTTT,CASTGPSYNSPLHF
.,many,TRBV29-1,TRBJ2-7,TGCAGCGCTATGGGCCCGGGAACCTACGAGCAGTACTTC,CSAMGPGTYEQYF
.,many,TRBV5-1,TRBJ2-2,TGCGCCAGCAGCCAGACATCCGGGGAGCTGTTTTTT,CASSQTSGELFF
.,.,TRBV19,TRBJ2-6,TGTGCCAGTAGTACCCCAGGGCTCACTGGGGCCAACGTCCTGACTTTC,CASSTPGLTGANVLTF
.,.,TRBV10-3,TRBJ2-5,TGTGCCATCAGTGACCCTCCCCGAGGGAACCAAGAGACCCAGTACTTC,CAISDPPRGNQETQYF
.,few,TRBV3-1,TRBJ1-1,TGTGCCAGCAGCCAAGACCCGGTGGCAGCGAGTTTCTTT,CASSQDPVAASFF
.,many,TRBV7-7,TRBJ2-5,TGTGCCAGCAGCTTAATCGGGGGTAGTGGCCAAGAGACCCAGTACTTC,CASSLIGGSGQETQYF
.,many,TRBV5-8,TRBJ2-7,TGTGCCAGCAGCATTTGGGCAGACAGCTCCTACGAGCAGTACTTC,CASSIWADSSYEQYF
.,few,TRBV5-1,TRBJ1-6,TGCGCCAGCAGCTTGGGAGAAGGGGCCACCCTCCACTTT,CASSLGEGATLHF
TRBD1,.,TRBV19,TRBJ1-5,TGTGCCAGTAGTGGGGACAGGCGATATAGCAATCAGCCCCAGCATTTT,CASSGDRRYSNQPQHF
.,few,TRBV7-8,TRBJ1-1,TGTGCCAGCAGCCCACGGACAGAAACGAACACTGAAGCTTTCTTT,CASSPRTETNTEAFF
TRBD1,many,TRBV12-3/TRBV12-4,TRBJ1-2,TGTGCCAGCAGTCTGACAGGGGCCCCGGATGGCTACACCTTC,CASSLTGAPDGYTF
.,many,TRBV5-1,TRBJ2-7,TGCGCCAGCAGCTTGGGTGCCGCCTTACTAGACGAGCAGTACTTC,CASSLGAALLDEQYF
.,many,TRBV7-2,TRBJ2-1,TGTGCCAGCAGCCCGGGGGTGGAGAATGAGCAGTTCTTC,CASSPGVENEQFF
.,many,TRBV18,TRBJ1-5,TGTGCCAGCTCACCAACCGGGGCAGGGGATCAGCCCCAGCATTTT,CASSPTGAGDQPQHF
.,many,TRBV3-1,TRBJ1-4,TGTGCCAGCAGCCAAGAATCTCTAAGAGAAAAACTGTTTTTT,CASSQESLREKLFF
.,many,TRBV6-1,TRBJ2-3,TGTGCCAGCAGTGAATATCAGCAGAGTTCCACAGATACGCAGTATTTT,CASSEYQQSSTDTQYF
.,few,TRBV12-3/TRBV12-4,TRBJ1-5,TGTGCCAGCAGTTTTGCAGAGCACAATCAGCCCCAGCATTTT,CASSFAEHNQPQHF
.,many,TRBV19,TRBJ2-7,TGTGCCAGCCGAGGGGGGGGGACCCACGAGCAGTACTTC,CASRGGGTHEQYF
.,.,TRBV18,TRBJ2-5,TGTGCCAGCTCACCAACGGTCAAGGAGACCCAGTACTTC,CASSPTVKETQYF
.,many,TRBV20-1,TRBJ2-3,TGCAGTGCTAGAGATGCGGGGCCCACAGATACGCAGTATTTT,CSARDAGPTDTQYF
.,few,TRBV18,TRBJ1-5,TGTGCCAGCTCCCCAAATTCGAACGGTGGAGATCAGCCCCAGCATTTT,CASSPNSNGGDQPQHF
TRBD2,many,TRBV28,TRBJ2-7,TGTGCCAGCAGTTTTCTCCGGACTAGCGGGAGTGGAGAGCAGTACTTC,CASSFLRTSGSGEQYF
.,few,TRBV5-1,TRBJ1-3,TGCGCCAGCAGCATAGACAGAGCTGGAAACACCATATATTTT,CASSIDRAGNTIYF
.,.,TRBV2,TRBJ2-5,TGTGCCAGCAGTGACAGGCCCCTAGAGACCCAGTACTTC,CASSDRPLETQYF
TRBD1,many,TRBV28,TRBJ1-1,TGTGCCAGCAGTCGGCGACAGGGGGCTTTCTTT,CASSRRQGAFF
TRBD1,many,TRBV27,TRBJ2-2,TGTGCCAGCAGTTTGCAGACAGGGACCGGGGAGCTGTTTTTT,CASSLQTGTGELFF
.,many,TRBV5-5,TRBJ1-6,TGTGCCAGCAGCTTGGGGAATGGTTATTCACCCCTCCACTTT,CASSLGNGYSPLHF
.,few,TRBV11-2,TRBJ2-7,TGTGCCAGCAGCCGACTACTAGGGCCGAGCGGCGAGCAGTACTTC,CASSRLLGPSGEQYF
.,few,TRBV11-2,TRBJ1-2,TGTGCCAGCAGCTCGCGGATAGGGGAGTATGGCTACACCTTC,CASSSRIGEYGYTF
.,few,TRBV29-1,TRBJ1-4,TGCAGCGTCGCGCGAGCTAATGAAAAACTGTTTTTT,CSVARANEKLFF
TRBD1,few,TRBV19,TRBJ2-2,TGTGCCAGCAGGGGACAGGGAATCACCGGGGAGCTGTTTTTT,CASRGQGITGELFF
TRBD1,many,TRBV19,TRBJ2-7,TGTGCCAGTAGTCCGGGGTGGACAGGAAACTACGAGCAGTACTTC,CASSPGWTGNYEQYF
.,many,TRBV7-2,TRBJ2-1,TGTGCCAGCAGCTTAGAGATCGGGTACAATGAGCAGTTCTTC,CASSLEIGYNEQFF
TRBD2,many,TRBV19,TRBJ2-5,TGTGCCAGTAGTCTACAGCTAGCGGGGGGGCCGAAGACCCAGTACTTC,CASSLQLAGGPKTQYF
TRBD1,many,TRBV24-1,TRBJ1-2,TGTGCCACCAGTGGCCCAGGGGGCGCCTCGAAGACCTATCTGGGAGGCTACACCTTC,CATSGPGGASKTYLGGYTF
.,many,TRBV12-3/TRBV12-4,TRBJ1-1,TGTGCCAGCACCCCCCGACGGAGGGGTAACACTGAAGCTTTCTTT,CASTPRRRGNTEAFF
.,many,TRBV7-3,TRBJ2-3,TGTGCCAGCAGCTTTGGCCCACTCCATTCCGGACGAGGCACAGATACGCAGTATTTT,CASSFGPLHSGRGTDTQYF
.,few,TRBV7-8,TRBJ2-2,TGTGCCAGCAGCTTAGAGGGCGGCCGATCCTTCCCCGGGGAGCTGTTTTTT,CASSLEGGRSFPGELFF